This entry concerns a single T cell receptor beta chain. TCRdb used MiXCR to reprocess the RT-PCR reads, holding one entry per CDR3 protein. Among roughly 230,000 distinct CDR3 sequences listed, roughly 15% were seen once. These data come from a study of patients and donors after allogeneic stem cell transplantation. CDR3 size: 13 residues. CDR1 is SGHNT and CDR2 is YENEEA in the germline V gene. Trimming took 6 bases from V and 7 from J, leaving 12 bases between them. Sequencing was carried out using blood, either unsorted or a sorted T cell fraction (not recorded which). J is TRBJ2-2 and V is TRBV11-3; D is undetermined. The TCR originated in a human donor who was either an allogeneic HSCT recipient or a stem cell or donor lymphocyte infusion donor (not recorded which). It is not recorded whose cells these are; they may come from a transplant donor. CDR3 sequence: CASRGPSDGELFF. In nucleotides, the CDR3 is TGTGCCAGCAGGGGCCCCTCGGACGGGGAGCTGTTTTTT.